This T cell receptor beta chain was observed in a study of control samples from healthy donors and cancer patients. This clone has only a few counts. Libraries were prepared by immunoSEQ multiplex PCR; TCRdb keeps only in-frame clonotypes and omits some of them. The data hold roughly 89,000 clones, with 90% to 95% observed a single time. The V end was cut by 3 bases, the J end by 1 base, with 12 bases between. CDR1 is KGHSH and CDR2 is LQKENI in the germline V gene. CDR3 length equals 15 residues. The sequenced sample was blood. The J gene is TRBJ1-1, the V gene TRBV18; a weak D match, TRBD1 (5 bases). The TCR sequence derives from a man aged 45 to 65 in good health. CDR3 bases: TGTGCCAGCTCACCTAACACGGGGGGGAACACTGAAGCTTTCTTT. Protein product: CASSPNTGGNTEAFF.